Following are 15 T cell receptor beta chains from one sample sequenced in a study of cytomegalovirus exposure and HLA in healthy donors. The method was immunoSEQ multiplex PCR; TCRdb's version includes in-frame clones alone and lacks a portion of them. The repertoire holds roughly 300,000 clones, roughly 90% seen once, with approximately 0.94% in the top ten. What was sequenced was PBMCs. The origin of the receptors is a woman in her late teens or twenties in good health and CMV-seronegative.

This clone was picked up a small number of times. V is TRBV27 and J is TRBJ2-1; 7 bases are shared with TRBD2. CDR1 and CDR2 (germline): MNHEY, SMNVEV (reference sequence). There are 17 residues in the CDR3. The junction had 16 bases not matched to a gene; V was cut back by 2 bases and J by 9 bases. The CDR3 loop reads CASSLIAAGAVYVEQFF. The CDR3 DNA sequence: TGTGCCAGCAGTTTAATAGCGGCGGGAGCCGTTTATGTTGAGCAGTTCTTC.

This chain links TRBV7-2 with TRBJ2-5, with D possibly being TRBD2 (6 bases). This CDR3 has 15 amino acids. Trimming stripped 5 bases from V and 5 bases from J, with 18 bases between. CDR1 is SGHTA and CDR2 is FQGNSA in the germline V gene. For the CDR3, the DNA is TGTGCCAGCAGCCTGGGGACTGGGAGAGCGGAGACCCAGTACTTC. Encoded protein: CASSLGTGRAETQYF.

The gene calls are TRBV29-1 and TRBJ1-2; a possible D gene is TRBD1 (5 bases). The CDR3 loop spans 17 amino acids. Trimming stripped 3 bases from V and 4 bases from J, with 24 bases between. Germline CDR1 is SQVTM and CDR2 is ANQGSEA. CDR3 in amino acids: CSVEGRKGPRQLYGYTF. The CDR3 coding sequence is TGCAGCGTTGAGGGTCGAAAGGGGCCAAGACAGCTCTATGGCTACACCTTC.

As to this clone: The identical CDR3 is also encoded by other nucleotide sequences in the sample. CDR3 protein: CASSLGGPSSYNSPLHF. DNA for the CDR3: TGCGCCAGCAGCCTCGGAGGGCCGAGCTCCTATAATTCACCCCTCCACTTT. The chain has TRBV5-1 and TRBJ1-6; D is ambiguous. V was shortened by 4 bases and J by 0 bases, with 14 bases between the two germline ends. The length of the CDR3 is 17 residues. In germline, CDR1 is SGHRS, CDR2 YFSETQ.

The chain recombines TRBV19 with TRBJ2-1, with TRBD1 matching over 10 bases. Germline values: CDR1 LNHDA, CDR2 SQIVND (reference sequence). V lost 1 base and J lost 7; bases outside the gene matches: 10. The CDR3 spans 17 residues. DNA for the CDR3: TGTGCCAGTAGTATAGTGGCTGGACAGGGGGGAATAAATGAGCAGTTCTTC. Protein sequence: CASSIVAGQGGINEQFF.

The CDR3 DNA reads as TGTGCTAGTGGTTTGGTACCGAGCGGGGAGCTGTTTTTT. Translation: CASGLVPSGELFF. The chain is built from TRBV12-5 and TRBJ2-2; D gene ambiguous. Trimming removed 0 bases from V and 7 bases from J, with 6 bases in between. CDR1 LGHNT and CDR2 FRNRAP come from the germline V gene. CDR3 length: 13 amino acids. Drawing the rest from reference TRBV12-5 and TRBJ2-2, the complete variable domain is DARVTQTPRHKVTEMGQEVTMRCQPILGHNTVFWYRQTMMQGLELLAYFRNRAPLDDSGMPKDRFSAEMPDATLATLKIQPSEPRDSAVYFCASGLVPSGELFFGEGSRLTVL.

The chain couples TRBV25-1 to TRBJ2-1; perhaps TRBD2 as D (7 bases). The CDR3 has 16 amino acids. CDR1 and CDR2 (germline): MGHDK, SYGVNS. The V end was cut by 1 base, the J end by 6 bases, with 16 bases between. As DNA, the CDR3 is TGTGCCAGCAGTGAATGGGGGGGGCAGGGGCGCAATGAGCAGTTCTTC. Translated, it gives CASSEWGGQGRNEQFF.

The V gene is TRBV5-1, the J gene TRBJ1-2; D is perhaps TRBD1 (6 bases). Germline V lookup: CDR1 SGHRS, CDR2 YFSETQ. This CDR3 region has 16 residues. Trimming cost V 1 base and J 3 bases, with 16 bases left between them. The CDR3 nucleotides read TGCGCCAGCAGCTTGCCTCGGGACAAGACGGACTATGGCTACACCTTC. Encoded protein: CASSLPRDKTDYGYTF.

The chain employs TRBV7-3 and TRBJ2-1, with TRBD2 matching 11 bases. After removal of 2 bases from V and 14 bases from J, the junction contained 8 bases not matched to a gene. CDR1 is SGHTA and CDR2 is FQGTGA in the germline V gene. This CDR3 spans 14 amino acids. The CDR3 protein is CASSLGTSGSLKFF. Here the CDR3 DNA reads TGTGCCAGCAGCTTAGGAACTAGCGGGAGTCTTAAGTTCTTC.

V and J are TRBV14 and TRBJ1-3; D gene unclear. The CDR3 has 11 residues. Germline V gene data show CDR1 as SGHDN and CDR2 as FVKESK. The V end was cut by 5 bases, the J end by 3 bases, with 2 bases between. The DNA of the CDR3 is TGTGCCAGCAGCTATGGAAACACCATATATTTT. It is translated as CASSYGNTIYF.

The V and J genes are TRBV5-1 and TRBJ2-3, with a weak D call TRBD2 (6 bases). Germline-derived CDR1 and CDR2 are SGHRS and YFSETQ. The CDR3 has 14 amino acids. The CDR3 sequence is CATTLGTSTDTQYF. The CDR3 DNA reads TGCGCTACTACCCTGGGGACTAGCACAGATACGCAGTATTTT.

This rearrangement joins TRBV28 to TRBJ1-2, with 8 bases fitting TRBD1. J lost 3 bases, V lost 3 bases, and 0 bases had no gene match. The germline V gene encodes CDR1 MDHEN and CDR2 SYDVKM. CDR3 length equals 13 residues. The DNA of the CDR3 is TGTGCCAGCAGTTTGGACAGGGACTATGGCTACACCTTC. Its translation is CASSLDRDYGYTF.

The rearrangement uses TRBV11-3 and TRBJ1-6; D call uncertain. This CDR3 is built from 15 residues. V was clipped by 5 bases and J by 7 bases, with 15 bases between them. Per germline, CDR1 SGHNT and CDR2 YENEEA. DNA for the CDR3: TGTGCCAGCAGCCTCCGTGCGGTGGTGAATTCACCCCTCCACTTT. Protein sequence: CASSLRAVVNSPLHF.

This chain uses TRBV6-5 with TRBJ1-2, with D possibly matching TRBD1 (5 bases). Trimming cost V 2 bases and J 3 bases, with 13 bases left between them. This CDR3 has 15 residues. Germline lookup yields CDR1 MNHEY and CDR2 SVGAGI. CDR3 nucleotide sequence: TGTGCCAGCAGTTACGGGGGGAACAGCTACTATGGCTACACCTTC. Translating gives CASSYGGNSYYGYTF.

The chain combines TRBV4-1 with TRBJ1-2; 7 bases map to TRBD1. Looked up from germline, CDR1 is MGHRA and CDR2 is YSYEKL. The junction had 9 bases not matched to a gene; V was cut back by 6 bases and J by 8 bases. There are 13 residues in the CDR3. The CDR3 sequence is CASSLTGVEGYTF. The CDR3 DNA follows: TGCGCCAGCAGTTTAACAGGGGTTGAGGGCTACACCTTC.